This T cell receptor beta chain is drawn from a study of OX40 agonist ivuxolimab in advanced cancers. At the level of the study: Treatment of patients was with ivuxolimab, an agonistic anti-OX40 (CD134) antibody. Partial responses were seen in three patients, one with hepatocellular carcinoma and two with cutaneous melanoma.

Per germline, CDR1 SGHDN and CDR2 FVKESK. The CDR3 covers 15 residues. V gave up 1 base and J gave up 4 bases, with 11 bases separating them. Overall study findings and caveats: Clonal expansion was seen in CD4+ and CD8+ blood T cells by week 6 at 0.1 to 3.0 mg/kg. Researchers report that CD8+ T cells had, on average, more expanded clones than CD4+.

A note on this clone: Its antigen is not identified.

Profiled with immunoSEQ multiplex PCR; TCRdb holds only in-frame clones, not every one. The table has about 52,000 clones, 90% to 95% seen once; the top ten hold 24%. This chain uses TRBV14 with TRBJ2-1; TRBD1 might be the D (6 bases). The sample was CD4+ or CD8+ T cells sorted from blood, taken in a trial of the OX40 agonist ivuxolimab. This receptor was obtained from an adult with an advanced solid tumor such as melanoma, head and neck, liver or kidney cancer. The CDR3 DNA sequence: TGTGCCAGCAGCCAAGCCGGGACACTTTACAATGAGCAGTTCTTC. Translation gives CASSQAGTLYNEQFF.